This T cell receptor beta chain was observed in a study of CXCR3-negative and CXCR3-positive naive CD8 T cells. A CD45RO-CCR7+CD27+CD95- phenotype identified naive CD8+ T cells. From germline, CDR1 is GTSNPN and CDR2 SVGIG (reference sequence). The CDR3 runs 12 residues. As to this clonotype: Its antigen is as yet unknown.

Findings and limits, study-wide: Naive CXCR3-positive and CXCR3-negative cells shared similar TRBV-TRBJ usage, unlike memory cells. CXCR3-expressing naive cells carried TRB CDR3s more hydrophobic than those of CXCR3-negative naive cells.

UMI-tagged TRB cDNA libraries were built via 5' RACE. TCRdb re-called the 5' RACE reads and gives one entry per CDR3 protein, without DNA. The listing records tens of thousands of distinct CDR3 sequences. Sequenced material: naive CXCR3+ CD8+ T cells from blood. Noted subset: CD45RO-CCR7+CD27+CD95- naive CD8+ T cells expressing CXCR3 (TNR3+). V is TRBV30 and J is TRBJ2-1; TCRdb's D call, TRBD1, is unchecked because there is no DNA. This TCR was recovered from a human donor in good health. Some clones in this sample may be carry-over from other donors' samples. The CDR3 region is CAWSLDRGEQFF.